A single sample is the source of the 18 T cell receptor beta chains below, sequenced in a study of OX40 agonist ivuxolimab in advanced cancers. This table comes from immunoSEQ multiplex PCR, and its TCRdb copy is limited to in-frame clones, with some not included. This table has around 80,000 clones, about 91% appearing once. The sequencing used CD4+ or CD8+ T cells sorted from blood, collected in a trial of the OX40 agonist ivuxolimab. All receptors come from an adult with an advanced solid tumor such as melanoma, head and neck, liver or kidney cancer.

The V gene is TRBV6-4, the J gene TRBJ1-5; no definite D call. CDR3 length: 14 residues. Trimming took 2 bases from V and 8 from J, leaving 13 bases between them. CDR1 is MRHNA and CDR2 is SNTAGT in the germline V gene. CDR3 region: CASSDLVGREPQHF. For the CDR3, the DNA is TGTGCCAGCAGTGACCTCGTGGGTAGGGAGCCCCAGCATTTT.

This clone turned up a few times. V gene TRBV18 combines with J gene TRBJ1-5; tentative D call: TRBD1 (5 bases). Trimming left V 2 bases short and J 7 bases short, with 12 bases between. The germline CDR1 and CDR2 sequences are KGHSH and LQKENI. This CDR3 is built from 14 residues. The CDR3 sequence is CASSPAEGYQPQHF. CDR3 nucleotide sequence: TGTGCCAGCTCACCAGCTGAGGGGTACCAGCCCCAGCATTTT.

The chain joins TRBV28 to TRBJ1-5, with 8 bases fitting TRBD1. The junction had 9 bases not matched to a gene; V was cut back by 1 base and J by 4 bases. The germline gives CDR1 MDHEN, CDR2 SYDVKM. The CDR3 totals 17 residues. CDR3 DNA: TGTGCCAGCAGTTTATCGGGCAGGGGGCAGGGGAATCAGCCCCAGCATTTT. Its protein product is CASSLSGRGQGNQPQHF.

The rearrangement uses TRBV5-1 and TRBJ2-2, with TRBD2 identical over 9 bases. The CDR3 is 17 residues long. Per germline, CDR1 SGHRS and CDR2 YFSETQ. Trimming removed 7 bases from V and 0 bases from J; junction bases left unmatched: 10. The CDR3 DNA sequence: TGCGCCAGCTCGGTGGCTAGCGGGACGGCGAACACCGGGGAGCTGTTTTTT. This gives the protein CASSVASGTANTGELFF.

The chain has TRBV30 and TRBJ1-1, with D unclear. V lost 2 bases and J 3 bases, leaving 13 bases between the germline ends. Germline V gene sequence: CDR1 GTSNPN, CDR2 SVGIG (reference sequence). This CDR3 comprises 14 residues. CDR3 in DNA: TGTGCCTGGAGTAAAGGGATTGTGGACACTGAAGCTTTCTTT. Its translation: CAWSKGIVDTEAFF.

This chain joins TRBV10-3 and TRBJ2-3; D is possibly TRBD1 (6 bases). The CDR3 is made up of 15 amino acids. Trimming removed 1 base from V and 5 bases from J, with 13 bases in between. Germline values: CDR1 ENHRY, CDR2 SYGVKD. For the CDR3, the DNA is TGTGCCATCAGTGAGTTTCCAGGGGACGGAGATACGCAGTATTTT. It yields the protein CAISEFPGDGDTQYF.

J is TRBJ1-1 and V is TRBV2; no clear D gene. The V end was cut by 3 bases, the J end by 0 bases, with 5 bases between. The CDR3 consists of 13 residues. Germline V lookup: CDR1 SNHLY, CDR2 FYNNEI. In DNA form, the CDR3 reads TGTGCCAGCAGTGACGGCATGAACACTGAAGCTTTCTTT. Its translation is CASSDGMNTEAFF.

The V and J genes are TRBV5-1 and TRBJ2-1, with a weak D call TRBD2 (7 bases). Trimming removed 4 bases at V and 6 bases at J, with 14 bases between. Germline loops: CDR1 SGHRS, CDR2 YFSETQ. This CDR3 is 14 amino acids long. The CDR3 is CASSPPRGGNEQFF. CDR3 DNA sequence: TGCGCCAGCAGCCCCCCGAGGGGGGGCAATGAGCAGTTCTTC.

J is TRBJ2-1 and V is TRBV19; maybe TRBD2 (6 bases). The CDR3 runs 15 residues. Germline CDR1 reads LNHDA; CDR2 reads SQIVND (reference sequence). The V gene lost 8 bases and the J gene lost 7 bases, with 21 bases spanning the gap. Written as DNA, the CDR3 is TGTGCCAGTCTCCCGGGCGGGACTTTCGCAAATGAGCAGTTCTTC. It encodes CASLPGGTFANEQFF.

The rearrangement uses TRBV5-1 and TRBJ2-7, with D perhaps being TRBD1 or TRBD2 (6 bases each). V was cut by 0 bases and J by 2 bases, with 15 bases left in between. CDR3 length equals 16 residues. Germline CDR1 is SGHRS and CDR2 is YFSETQ. The CDR3 coding sequence is TGCGCCAGCAGCTTGGGGGGGCTACCGGGGGCCTACGAGCAGTACTTC. It encodes CASSLGGLPGAYEQYF.

The rearrangement joins TRBV9 to TRBJ2-7; D may match TRBD1 or TRBD2 (5 bases each). The CDR3 is 16 amino acids. V lost 4 bases and J 0 bases, leaving 17 bases between the germline ends. Per germline, CDR1 SGDLS and CDR2 YYNGEE. The CDR3 DNA sequence: TGTGCCAGCAGCCTTGCCGGGACCCTAAGCTCCTACGAGCAGTACTTC. Its translation: CASSLAGTLSSYEQYF.

The chain couples TRBV27 to TRBJ2-5, with 8 bases aligning to TRBD1. The V segment lost 5 bases and the J segment 2 bases; nucleotides outside the gene matches: 4. The CDR3 is 14 amino acids. Germline V lookup: CDR1 MNHEY, CDR2 SMNVEV (reference sequence). CDR3 loop: CASSPGTGQETQYF. DNA for the CDR3: TGTGCCAGCAGTCCGGGGACAGGTCAAGAGACCCAGTACTTC.

This clone was picked up one time. The rearrangement joins TRBV14 to TRBJ2-1, with 8 bases matching TRBD1. The CDR3 sequence is 16 residues long. The junction had 6 bases not matched to a gene; V was cut back by 0 bases and J by 5 bases. Germline V gives CDR1 SGHDN, CDR2 FVKESK. The CDR3 region is CASSQDLGQGHNEQFF. The CDR3, as DNA: TGTGCCAGCAGCCAAGACTTAGGACAGGGTCACAATGAGCAGTTCTTC.

The V call is TRBV19, the J call TRBJ2-4, with a weak D call TRBD1 (6 bases). The CDR3 spans 15 residues. The V end lost 5 bases, the J end lost 4 bases, and 15 bases lay between the germline ends. CDR1 and CDR2 from the germline V gene are LNHDA and SQIVND (reference sequence). The CDR3 spells CASSPLGAGKNIQYF. The CDR3 DNA reads as TGTGCCAGTAGTCCCTTGGGGGCAGGTAAAAACATTCAGTACTTC.

The J gene is TRBJ2-1, the V gene TRBV5-1; TRBD1 agrees at 12 bases. The V and J ends lost 7 bases and 7 bases, in that order; junction bases with no gene match: 6. The CDR3 is 14 residues long. The germline gives CDR1 SGHRS, CDR2 YFSETQ. Written as DNA, the CDR3 is TGCGCCAGCGGTAGGGGACAGGGGGCAAATGAGCAGTTCTTC. Translation gives CASGRGQGANEQFF.

This chain connects TRBV18 to TRBJ1-3; 8 bases agree with TRBD1. Germline CDR1 reads KGHSH; CDR2 reads LQKENI. The CDR3 runs to 15 residues. V was pared by 0 bases and J by 2 bases, with 0 bases of the junction left unmatched. The CDR3 loop reads CASSPPGQAGNTIYF. In DNA, the CDR3 is TGTGCCAGCTCACCACCGGGACAGGCTGGAAACACCATATATTTT. The entire variable domain, with the rest obtained from reference TRBV18 and TRBJ1-3, is as follows: NAGVMQNPRHLVRRRGQEARLRCSPMKGHSHVYWYRQLPEEGLKFMVYLQKENIIDESGMPKERFSAEFPKEGPSILRIQQVVRGDSAAYFCASSPPGQAGNTIYFGEGSWLTVV.

CDR3 region: CASSFGTGGYEQYF. The CDR3 DNA sequence: TGTGCCAGCAGCTTCGGGACAGGGGGGTACGAGCAGTACTTC. The chain employs TRBV7-2 and TRBJ2-7, with 11 nucleotides matching TRBD1. The V segment lost 3 bases and the J segment 4 bases; nucleotides outside the gene matches: 2. In germline, CDR1 is SGHTA, CDR2 FQGNSA. The CDR3 is made up of 14 amino acids.

The chain joins TRBV10-2 to TRBJ2-5, with D maybe TRBD1 (5 bases). Trimming removed 4 bases at V and 4 bases at J, with 10 bases between. The CDR3 is made up of 13 amino acids. From germline, CDR1 is WSHSY and CDR2 SAAADI. The CDR3 is CASSVQVRETQYF. CDR3 DNA sequence: TGCGCCAGCAGTGTACAGGTCCGAGAGACCCAGTACTTC.